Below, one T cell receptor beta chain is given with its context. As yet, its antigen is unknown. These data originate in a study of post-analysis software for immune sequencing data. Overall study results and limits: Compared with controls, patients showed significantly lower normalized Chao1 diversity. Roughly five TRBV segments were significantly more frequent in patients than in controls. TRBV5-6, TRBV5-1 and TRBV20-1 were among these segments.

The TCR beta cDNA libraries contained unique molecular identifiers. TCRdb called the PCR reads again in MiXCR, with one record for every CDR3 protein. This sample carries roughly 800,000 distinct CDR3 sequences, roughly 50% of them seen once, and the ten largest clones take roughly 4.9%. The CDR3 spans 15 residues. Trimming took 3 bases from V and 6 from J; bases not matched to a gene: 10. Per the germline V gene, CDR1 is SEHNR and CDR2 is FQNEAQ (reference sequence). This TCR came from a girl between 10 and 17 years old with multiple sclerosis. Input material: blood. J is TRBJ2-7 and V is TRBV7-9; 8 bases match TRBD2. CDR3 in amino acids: CASSFQRENKSEQYF. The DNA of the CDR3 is TGTGCCAGCAGCTTTCAGCGGGAGAATAAATCCGAGCAGTACTTC.